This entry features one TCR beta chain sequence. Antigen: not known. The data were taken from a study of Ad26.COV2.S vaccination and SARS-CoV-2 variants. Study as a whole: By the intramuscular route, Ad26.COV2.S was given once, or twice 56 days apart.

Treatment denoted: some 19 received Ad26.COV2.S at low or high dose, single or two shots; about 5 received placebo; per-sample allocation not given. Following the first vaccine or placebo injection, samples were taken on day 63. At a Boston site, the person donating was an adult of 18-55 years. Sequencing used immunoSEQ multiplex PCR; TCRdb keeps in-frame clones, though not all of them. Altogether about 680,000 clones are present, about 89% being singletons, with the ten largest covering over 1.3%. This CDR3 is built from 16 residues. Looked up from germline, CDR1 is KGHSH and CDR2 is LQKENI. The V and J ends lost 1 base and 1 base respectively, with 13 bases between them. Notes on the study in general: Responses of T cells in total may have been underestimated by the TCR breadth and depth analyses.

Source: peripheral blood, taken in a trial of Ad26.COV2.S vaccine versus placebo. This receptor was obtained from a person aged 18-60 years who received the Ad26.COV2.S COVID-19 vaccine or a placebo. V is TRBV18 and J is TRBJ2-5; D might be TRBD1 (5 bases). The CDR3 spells CASSPLGRELQETQYF. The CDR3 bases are TGTGCCAGCTCACCACTTGGCAGGGAACTCCAAGAGACCCAGTACTTC.